Each of the 12 T cell receptor beta chains below was sequenced from the same sample in a study of regulatory T cells in long-lasting Graves disease. To make TCR beta libraries, researchers used iRepertoire HTBI primers and Arm-PCR of CDR3 regions. TCRdb re-derived calls from the multiplex PCR reads in MiXCR, one entry per CDR3 protein. The table has some 320,000 distinct CDR3 sequences, about 20% seen once. The time point was: newly diagnosed GD, antithyroid drugs for less than 3 months. The TCR library used RNA extracted from PBMCs. The input for sequencing was peripheral blood mononuclear cells (PBMCs), taken at new diagnosis, from a patient treated with antithyroid drugs. All receptors derive from a female donor with Graves disease.

This clonotype was seen at least ten times. This sequence joins TRBV6-2 or TRBV6-3 and TRBJ1-5; D may be TRBD1 (5 bases). The V end was cut by 5 bases, the J end by 2 bases, with 7 bases between. This CDR3 has 13 residues. Germline values: CDR1 MNHEY, CDR2 SVGEGT. The CDR3 region is CASSTGGNQPQHF. The CDR3 coding sequence is TGTGCCAGCAGTACGGGGGGCAATCAGCCCCAGCATTTT.

This clonotype was counted at least ten times. The chain couples TRBV6-2 or TRBV6-3 to TRBJ1-5; no clear D. CDR1 and CDR2 (germline): MNHEY, SVGEGT. This CDR3 has 14 amino acids. V shed 2 bases and J shed 5 bases, with 10 bases lying between them. CDR3 nucleotides: TGTGCCAGCAGTTACGGCAGGTGGGATCAGCCCCAGCATTTT. The encoded protein is CASSYGRWDQPQHF.

CDR3 loop: CSVSGNYEQYF. The DNA of the CDR3 is TGCAGCGTTAGCGGGAACTACGAGCAGTACTTC. The chain recombines TRBV29-1 with TRBJ2-7, with 7 bases lining up with TRBD2. Losses at the gene ends were 5 bases for V and 3 bases for J; bases not matched to a gene: 1. Looked up from germline, CDR1 is SQVTM and CDR2 is ANQGSEA. This CDR3 has 11 amino acids.

The chain couples TRBV29-1 to TRBJ1-3; TRBD1 agrees at 7 bases. Per the germline V gene, CDR1 is SQVTM and CDR2 is ANQGSEA. Germline trimming cut 6 bases from V and 3 bases from J; bases unmatched to any gene: 8. The CDR3 totals 14 residues. CDR3 sequence reads: CSVAKQGDGNTIYF. The CDR3 DNA sequence: TGCAGCGTAGCAAAGCAGGGGGATGGAAACACCATATATTTT. The full variable domain, in which reference TRBV29-1 and TRBJ1-3 provide the parts outside the CDR3, is SAVISQKPSRDICQRGTSLTIQCQVDSQVTMMFWYRQQPGQSLTLIATANQGSEATYESGFVIDKFPISRPNLTFSTLTVSNMSPEDSSIYLCSVAKQGDGNTIYFGEGSWLTVV.

With respect to this clonotype: A far larger clone differs by one base, so this is likely a read error. The gene calls are TRBV11-2 and TRBJ2-1, with TRBD1 matching 9 bases. With V trimmed by 5 bases and J by 10 bases, 6 bases remained unmatched. Germline-derived CDR1 and CDR2 are SGHAT and FQNNGV. The CDR3 is 13 residues long. CDR3 nucleotide sequence: TGTGCCAGCAGCCCCGGACAGGGGTACGAGCAGTTCTTC. Its translation is CASSPGQGYEQFF.

This clonotype was seen repeatedly, ten times or more. This chain links TRBV15 with TRBJ2-1; D is tentatively TRBD1 or TRBD2 (5 bases each). The CDR3 sequence is 18 residues long. Trimming took off 3 bases at V and 4 bases at J, with 22 bases between the two ends. Germline lookup yields CDR1 LNHNV and CDR2 YYDKDF (reference sequence). The CDR3 reads CATSSLRGKPGKYNEQFF. DNA for the CDR3: TGTGCCACCAGCAGCCTCCGGGGCAAACCGGGAAAGTACAATGAGCAGTTCTTC.

This clonotype was seen a few times. The V gene is TRBV6-5, the J gene TRBJ1-2, with no clear D. Germline-derived CDR1 and CDR2 are MNHEY and SVGAGI. This CDR3 is built from 16 residues. Trimming left V 2 bases short and J 4 bases short, with 17 bases between. Written as DNA, the CDR3 is TGTGCCAGCAGTTACGGGGAACGGCGGCCGTTCTATGGCTACACCTTC. Its translation: CASSYGERRPFYGYTF.

This clonotype has a handful of counts. This chain links TRBV4-1 with TRBJ2-1; 7 nucleotides agree with TRBD1. With 0 bases clipped from V and 4 bases from J, the junction kept 6 bases outside the gene matches. Per germline, CDR1 MGHRA and CDR2 YSYEKL. CDR3 length: 16 amino acids. CDR3 in amino acids: CASSQDRQGRYNEQFF. DNA for the CDR3: TGCGCCAGCAGCCAAGACCGACAGGGAAGGTACAATGAGCAGTTCTTC.

Many counts were recorded for this clonotype. The rearrangement uses TRBV6-5 and TRBJ2-1; 8 bases are a match to TRBD2. V shed 0 bases and J 8 bases; nucleotides not matched to a gene: 12. Germline CDR1 MNHEY, CDR2 SVGAGI. This CDR3 region has 17 residues. CDR3 coding DNA: TGTGCCAGCAGTTACTCGAGTACGGCGGGAGGAGTGTATGAGCAGTTCTTC. It translates to CASSYSSTAGGVYEQFF.

The chain employs TRBV19 and TRBJ1-3; a weak D match, TRBD1 (6 bases). The germline V gene encodes CDR1 LNHDA and CDR2 SQIVND (reference sequence). This CDR3 is 17 amino acids long. V dropped 7 bases and J dropped 3 bases, with 22 bases sitting between them. The CDR3 bases are TGTGCCAGTACGCCCCTGGCCGGGACAAATTTTGGAAACACCATATATTTT. Residues: CASTPLAGTNFGNTIYF.

This clonotype was picked up a small number of times. The chain links TRBV16 to TRBJ2-1; D is perhaps TRBD1 (5 bases). Germline CDR1 is KGHSY and CDR2 is FQNENV. CDR3 length: 14 amino acids. Trimming cost V 3 bases and J 2 bases, with 8 bases left between them. CDR3 nucleotide sequence: TGTGCCAGCAGCCACGTGGGGCCCTACAATGAGCAGTTCTTC. Encoded protein: CASSHVGPYNEQFF.

This clonotype was seen at least ten times. This chain connects TRBV9 to TRBJ2-1; D gene unclear. From germline, CDR1 is SGDLS and CDR2 YYNGEE. Trimming shortened V by 3 bases and J by 1 base, and 17 bases separated the two germline ends. This CDR3 has 17 residues. The CDR3 DNA reads TGTGCCAGCAGCGGATCCCCATGGGCTTTATCCTACAATGAGCAGTTCTTC. Translated, it gives CASSGSPWALSYNEQFF.